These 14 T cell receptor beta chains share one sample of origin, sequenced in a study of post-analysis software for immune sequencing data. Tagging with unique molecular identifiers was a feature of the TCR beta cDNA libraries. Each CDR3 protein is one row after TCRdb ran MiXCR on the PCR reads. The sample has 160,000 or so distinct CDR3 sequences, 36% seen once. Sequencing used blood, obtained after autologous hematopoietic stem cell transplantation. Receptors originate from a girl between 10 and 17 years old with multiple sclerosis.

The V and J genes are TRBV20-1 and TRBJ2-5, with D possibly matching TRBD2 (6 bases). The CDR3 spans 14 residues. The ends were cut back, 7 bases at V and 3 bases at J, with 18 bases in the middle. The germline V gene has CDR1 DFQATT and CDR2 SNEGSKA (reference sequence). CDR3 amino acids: CSVLTSSFEETQYF. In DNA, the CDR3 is TGCAGTGTCCTAACTAGCAGCTTCGAAGAGACCCAGTACTTC.

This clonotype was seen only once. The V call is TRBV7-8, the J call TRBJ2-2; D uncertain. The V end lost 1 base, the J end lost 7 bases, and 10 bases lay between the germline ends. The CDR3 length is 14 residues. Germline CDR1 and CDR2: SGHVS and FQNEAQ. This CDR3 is CASSLVAPGGELFF. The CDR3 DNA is TGTGCCAGCAGCTTAGTCGCGCCCGGCGGGGAGCTGTTTTTT.

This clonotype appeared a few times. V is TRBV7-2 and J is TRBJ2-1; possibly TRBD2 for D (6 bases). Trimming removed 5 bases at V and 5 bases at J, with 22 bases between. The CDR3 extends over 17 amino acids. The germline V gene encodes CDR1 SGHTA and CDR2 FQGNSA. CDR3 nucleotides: TGTGCCAGCAGCCTCCGACTAGGCCAGCGGGCCAACAATGAGCAGTTCTTC. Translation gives CASSLRLGQRANNEQFF.

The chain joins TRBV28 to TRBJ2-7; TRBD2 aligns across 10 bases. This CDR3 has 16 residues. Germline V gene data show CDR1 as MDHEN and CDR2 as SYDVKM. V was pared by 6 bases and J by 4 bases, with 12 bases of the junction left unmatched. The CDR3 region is CASSLPLAGVSYEQYF. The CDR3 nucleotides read TGTGCCAGCAGCCTCCCCCTAGCGGGAGTGTCGTACGAGCAGTACTTC. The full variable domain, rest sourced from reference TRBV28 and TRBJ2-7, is DVKVTQSSRYLVKRTGEKVFLECVQDMDHENMFWYRQDPGLGLRLIYFSYDVKMKEKGDIPEGYSVSREKKERFSLILESASTNQTSMYLCASSLPLAGVSYEQYFGPGTRLTVT.

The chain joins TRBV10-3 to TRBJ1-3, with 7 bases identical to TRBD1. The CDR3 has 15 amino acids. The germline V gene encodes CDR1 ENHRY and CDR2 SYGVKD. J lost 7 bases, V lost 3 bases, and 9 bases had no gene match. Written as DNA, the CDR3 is TGTGCCATCAGTGACACAGGGGTGCTAGGGAACACCATATATTTT. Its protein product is CAISDTGVLGNTIYF.

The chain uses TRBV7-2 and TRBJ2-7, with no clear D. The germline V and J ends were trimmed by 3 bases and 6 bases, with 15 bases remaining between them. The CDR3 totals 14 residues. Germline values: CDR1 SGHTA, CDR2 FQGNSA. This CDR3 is CASSFELLKGEQYF. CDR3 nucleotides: TGTGCCAGCAGCTTCGAACTACTTAAAGGCGAGCAGTACTTC.

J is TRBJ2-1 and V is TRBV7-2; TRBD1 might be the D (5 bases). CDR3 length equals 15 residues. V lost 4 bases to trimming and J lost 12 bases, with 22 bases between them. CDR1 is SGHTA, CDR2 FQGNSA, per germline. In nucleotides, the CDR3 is TGTGCCAGCAGCTCGCCGTTAAGGGGAACAATGACGCAGTTCTTC. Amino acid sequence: CASSSPLRGTMTQFF.

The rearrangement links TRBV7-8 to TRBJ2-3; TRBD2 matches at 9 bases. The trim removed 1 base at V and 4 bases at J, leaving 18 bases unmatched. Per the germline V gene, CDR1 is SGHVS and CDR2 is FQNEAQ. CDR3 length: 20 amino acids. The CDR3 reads CASSLGVLAGPGGVPDTQYF. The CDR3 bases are TGTGCCAGCAGCTTAGGGGTGCTAGCGGGACCCGGGGGAGTACCAGATACGCAGTATTTT. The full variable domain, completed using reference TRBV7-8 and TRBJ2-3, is GAGVSQSPRYKVAKRGQDVALRCDPISGHVSLFWYQQALGQGPEFLTYFQNEAQLDKSGLPSDRFFAERPEGSVSTLKIQRTQQEDSAVYLCASSLGVLAGPGGVPDTQYFGPGTRLTVL.

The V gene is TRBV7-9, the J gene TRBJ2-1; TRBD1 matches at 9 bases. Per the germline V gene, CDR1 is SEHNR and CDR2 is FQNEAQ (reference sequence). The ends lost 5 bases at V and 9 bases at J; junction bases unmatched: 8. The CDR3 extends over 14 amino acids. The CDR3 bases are TGTGCCAGCAGCCAGGGACAGGGAGTGGGTGAGCAGTTCTTC. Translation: CASSQGQGVGEQFF.

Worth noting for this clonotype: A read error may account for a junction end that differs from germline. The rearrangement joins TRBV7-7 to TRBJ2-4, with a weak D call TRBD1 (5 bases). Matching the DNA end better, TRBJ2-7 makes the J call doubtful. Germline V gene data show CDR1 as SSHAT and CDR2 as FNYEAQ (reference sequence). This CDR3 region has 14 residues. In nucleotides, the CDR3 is TGTGCTAGCAGCTTAGCAGGGCGACCCTACGAGCAGTACTTC. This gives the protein CASSLAGRPYEQYF.

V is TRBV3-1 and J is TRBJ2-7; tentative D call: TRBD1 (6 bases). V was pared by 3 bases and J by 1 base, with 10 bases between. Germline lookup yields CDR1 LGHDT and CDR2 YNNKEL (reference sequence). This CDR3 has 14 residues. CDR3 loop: CASSQATGSYEQYF. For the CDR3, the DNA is TGTGCCAGCAGCCAGGCCACAGGGTCCTACGAGCAGTACTTC.

The CDR3 region is CASTWGGSSSYEQYF. The CDR3 region has the DNA TGTGCCAGCACCTGGGGGGGATCCTCCTCCTACGAGCAGTACTTC. The V and J genes are TRBV6-6 and TRBJ2-7; 7 nucleotides align to TRBD2. Germline CDR1 is MNHNY and CDR2 is SVGAGI (reference sequence). Germline trimming cut 7 bases from V and 0 bases from J; bases unmatched to any gene: 9. The CDR3 spans 15 residues.

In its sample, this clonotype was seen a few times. CDR3 region: CASSWRASYNEQFF. DNA for the CDR3: TGTGCCAGCAGTTGGCGAGCCTCCTACAATGAGCAGTTCTTC. J is TRBJ2-1 and V is TRBV6-2 or TRBV6-3; D gene uncertain. CDR1 and CDR2 (germline): MNHEY, SVGEGT. This CDR3 has 14 residues. V shed 4 bases and J shed 0 bases, with 7 bases lying between them.

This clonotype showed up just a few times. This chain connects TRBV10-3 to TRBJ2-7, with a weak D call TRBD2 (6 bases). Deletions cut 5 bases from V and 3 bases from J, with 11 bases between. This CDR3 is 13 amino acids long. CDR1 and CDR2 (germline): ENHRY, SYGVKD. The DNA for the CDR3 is TGTGCCATCAGTTCCGGGACTTTCTACGAGCAGTACTTC. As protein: CAISSGTFYEQYF.